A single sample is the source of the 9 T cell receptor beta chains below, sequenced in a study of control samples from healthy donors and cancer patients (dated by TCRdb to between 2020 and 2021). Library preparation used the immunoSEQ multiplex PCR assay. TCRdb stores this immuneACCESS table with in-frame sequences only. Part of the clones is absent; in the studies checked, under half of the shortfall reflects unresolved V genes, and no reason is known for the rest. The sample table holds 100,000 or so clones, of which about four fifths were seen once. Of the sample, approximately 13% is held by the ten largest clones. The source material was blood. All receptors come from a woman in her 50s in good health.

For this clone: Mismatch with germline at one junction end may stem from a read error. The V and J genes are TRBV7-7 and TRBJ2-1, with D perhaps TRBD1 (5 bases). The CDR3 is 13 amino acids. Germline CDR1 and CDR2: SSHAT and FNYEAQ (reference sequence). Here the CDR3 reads CASSVDKNNEQFF. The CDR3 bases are TGTGCTAGCAGCGTGGACAAAAACAATGAGCAGTTCTTC.

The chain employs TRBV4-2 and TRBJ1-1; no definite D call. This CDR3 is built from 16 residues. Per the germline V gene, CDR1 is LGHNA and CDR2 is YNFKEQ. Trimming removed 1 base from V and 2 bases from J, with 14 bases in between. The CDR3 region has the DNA TGTGCCAGCAGCCAAGGGGCTCGGCAGAAAAACACTGAAGCTTTCTTT. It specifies CASSQGARQKNTEAFF.

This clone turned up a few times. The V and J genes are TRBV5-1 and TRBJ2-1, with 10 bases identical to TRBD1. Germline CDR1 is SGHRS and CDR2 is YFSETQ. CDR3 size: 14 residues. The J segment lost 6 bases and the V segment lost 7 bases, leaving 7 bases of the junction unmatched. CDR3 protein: CASSGTGATNEQFF. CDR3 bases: TGCGCCAGCTCCGGGACAGGGGCCACCAATGAGCAGTTCTTC.

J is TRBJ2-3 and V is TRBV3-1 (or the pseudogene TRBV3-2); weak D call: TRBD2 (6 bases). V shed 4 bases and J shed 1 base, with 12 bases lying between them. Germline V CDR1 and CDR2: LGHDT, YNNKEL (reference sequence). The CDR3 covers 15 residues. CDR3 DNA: TGTGCCAGCAGCCCGGCTTGGGGGGGCACAGATACGCAGTATTTT. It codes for CASSPAWGGTDTQYF.

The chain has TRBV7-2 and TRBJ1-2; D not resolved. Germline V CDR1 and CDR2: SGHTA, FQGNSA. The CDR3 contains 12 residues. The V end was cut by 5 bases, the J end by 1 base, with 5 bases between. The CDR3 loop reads CASSQSNYGYTF. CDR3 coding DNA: TGTGCCAGCAGCCAAAGTAACTATGGCTACACCTTC.

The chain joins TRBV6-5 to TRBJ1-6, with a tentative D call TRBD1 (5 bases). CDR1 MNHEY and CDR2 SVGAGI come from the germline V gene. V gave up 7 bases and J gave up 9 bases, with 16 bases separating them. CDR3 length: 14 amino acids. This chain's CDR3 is CASITGTGGSPLHF. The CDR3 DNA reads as TGTGCCAGCATCACCGGGACTGGTGGTTCACCCCTCCACTTT.

The CDR3 DNA reads as TGTGCCAGCAGTTTCGGGGCTAGCGGGGTCGAGCAGTACTTC. Translating gives CASSFGASGVEQYF. The chain joins TRBV27 to TRBJ2-7; 9 bases fit TRBD2. Germline-derived CDR1 and CDR2 are MNHEY and SMNVEV (reference sequence). CDR3 length equals 14 residues. V lost 3 bases and J lost 6; bases outside the gene matches: 6.

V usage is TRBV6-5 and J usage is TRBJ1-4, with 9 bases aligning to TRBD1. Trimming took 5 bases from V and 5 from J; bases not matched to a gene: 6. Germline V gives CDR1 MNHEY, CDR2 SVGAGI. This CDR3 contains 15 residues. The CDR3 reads CASSRTGGLNEKLFF. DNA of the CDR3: TGTGCCAGCAGTCGAACAGGGGGCTTGAATGAAAAACTGTTTTTT.

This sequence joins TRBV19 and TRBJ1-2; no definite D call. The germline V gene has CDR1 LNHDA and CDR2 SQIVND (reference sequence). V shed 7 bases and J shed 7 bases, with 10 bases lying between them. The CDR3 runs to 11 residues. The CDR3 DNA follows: TGTGCCAGTAATAACAGAGTTGGCTACACCTTC. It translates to CASNNRVGYTF.